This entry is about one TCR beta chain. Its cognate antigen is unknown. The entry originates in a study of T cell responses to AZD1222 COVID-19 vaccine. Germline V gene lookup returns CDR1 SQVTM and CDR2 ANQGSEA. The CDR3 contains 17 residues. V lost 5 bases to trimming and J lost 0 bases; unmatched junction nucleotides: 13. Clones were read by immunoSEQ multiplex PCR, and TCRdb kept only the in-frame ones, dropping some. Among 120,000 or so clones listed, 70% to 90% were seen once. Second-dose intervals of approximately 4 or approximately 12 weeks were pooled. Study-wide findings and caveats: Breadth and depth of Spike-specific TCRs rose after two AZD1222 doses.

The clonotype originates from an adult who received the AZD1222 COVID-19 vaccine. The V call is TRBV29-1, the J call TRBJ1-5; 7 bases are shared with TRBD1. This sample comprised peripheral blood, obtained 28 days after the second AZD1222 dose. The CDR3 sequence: CSVWTGTRYDSNQPQHF. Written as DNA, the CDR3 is TGCAGCGTTTGGACAGGTACCCGATATGATAGCAATCAGCCCCAGCATTTT.